This TCR beta chain was sequenced for a study of blood T cell repertoires in COVID-19. Study as a whole: The United States, Italy and Spain were the sources of the acute and convalescent COVID-19 samples. Nucleic acid was either cDNA or gDNA, and it came from T cells, B-cell-depleted T cells, or PBMCs.

The protocol was immunoSEQ multiplex PCR, while the TCRdb copy is restricted to in-frame clones and leaves out a portion. The table shows around 500,000 clones, with over 75% occurring only once. Living in about two dozen US areas, the participants were between roughly 18 and 90 years of age. Two negative PCRs, clearance, or symptom resolution characterized the recovered Cohort 3 donors. Germline V CDR1 and CDR2: KGHDR, SFDVKD. Trimming cost V 0 bases and J 6 bases, with 8 bases left between them. The CDR3 length is 14 residues. This TCR was recovered from a woman aged 40 to 50 who had recovered from COVID-19. V is TRBV24-1 and J is TRBJ1-5; D remains unclear. The sample comprised PBMCs or T cells enriched from blood (not recorded which). DNA for the CDR3: TGTGCCACCAGTGATTTGCGGGTAAGTCAGCCCCAGCATTTT. Protein sequence: CATSDLRVSQPQHF.